This TCR beta chain originates from a study of blood T cell repertoires in COVID-19. Measured with immunoSEQ multiplex PCR; TCRdb has only the in-frame clones, and not every one. Among 200,000 or so clones listed, around 84% were seen once. The CDR3 covers 13 residues. The germline V gene has CDR1 MNHEY and CDR2 SVGAGI. V was cut by 7 bases and J by 1 base, with 11 bases left in between. Sample: peripheral blood. The sequence was obtained from a man aged 35 to 55 who had recovered from COVID-19. The chain carries TRBV6-5 and TRBJ2-7, with a weak D call TRBD1 (5 bases). The CDR3 coding sequence is TGTGCCAGCAATAACCCAGGGTCCTACGAGCAGTACTTC. As protein: CASNNPGSYEQYF.